Below, one T cell receptor (beta chain) is given with its context. Here immunoSEQ multiplex PCR was the method, and the copy in TCRdb shows in-frame clones only, minus some. The sample includes hundreds of thousands of clones, around 87% of them seen just once. The data were obtained in a study of shared T cell receptors in the human thymus. The V end lost 2 bases, the J end lost 0 bases, and 17 bases lay between the germline ends. Germline loops: CDR1 SNHLY, CDR2 FYNNEI. The CDR3 extends over 18 amino acids. Another study also made use of these data, one on human thymus T cells. As that study records: Thymus pieces cut out during corrective heart surgery were the tissue that was used.

Sequenced sample: thymocytes. J is TRBJ1-3 and V is TRBV2, with a tentative D call TRBD1 (6 bases). This receptor was obtained from a boy in the first two years of life with a congenital heart defect. In nucleotides, the CDR3 is TGTGCCAGCAGTGAAAGTTGGCAGGGGTCCCACTCTGGAAACACCATATATTTT. Translated, it gives CASSESWQGSHSGNTIYF.